This T cell receptor beta chain stems from a study of blood T cell repertoires in COVID-19 (dated by TCRdb to 2019 to 2021). For the wider study: The collaborator samples originated in the United States, Italy and Spain and spanned the acute and convalescent phases of COVID-19. The prospective study material was composed of cDNA or gDNA derived from T cells, B-cell-depleted T cells, or PBMCs. Subjects who had been exposed to COVID-19, were actively infected with it, or had recovered from it provided the deeply sampled blood TCRbeta repertoires that made up the dataset. A freely available public database, intended as a resource for researchers studying the immune response to SARS-CoV-2, is where the repertoires were released. Samples came from the ongoing ImmuneRACE study (first 160 participants) plus 1,254 subjects from 6 global collaborators. A de-identified subject ID, COVID-19 status, age in years and sex were almost always included in the sample metadata. Where HLA class I and class II types were available, the types were taken from metadata supplied by the sample provider, not from assay-based typing.

From a lookup of the germline V gene, CDR1 and CDR2 are SGHTA and FQGNSA. The junction shows trimming of 5 bases on V and 4 bases on J, and the gene matches do not reach 7 bases of it. From its cysteine to its phenylalanine, the CDR3 spans 15 amino acids. Only the CDR3 DNA stays, 45 bases, in frame from base 1. Concerning this clone itself: Its cognate antigen has yet to be identified. The input lacks base qualities; no much larger clone sits a single base away.

Each collaborating institution followed its own protocols to collect whole blood in K2EDTA tubes. For TCRbeta analysis, collaborator samples were shipped as frozen whole blood, as isolated PBMCs, or as DNA extracted from either sample type. Broad study findings and their caveats: Clinical and demographic metadata were provided uncurated, with the amount varying by source and participant.

The immunoSEQ Assay, a bias-controlled multiplex PCR, was used to amplify TCRbeta CDR3 regions from genomic DNA. The paper's data handling went like this. The number of nucleated cells in each sample was estimated by amplification of reference gene primers within the assay. To quantify the absolute abundance of each unique TCRbeta CDR3 rearrangement, sequence reads were collapsed and filtered. For each sample, productive Simpson clonality was calculated as the square root of Simpson's diversity index over productive rearrangements. TCRdb holds this immuneACCESS table with in-frame rearrangements only. Some clones are missing; in checked studies, unresolved V genes explain under half, and the rest has no known cause. V, J and clone size are those of that table, while D and trimming were read from the DNA. The table for this sample lists 25,000 to 35,000 clones; 81% of them were counted only once. Together, the top ten hold 15% to 20% of the sample.

Rearrangement joined TRBV7-2 to TRBJ1-2; 10 nucleotides in the junction match TRBD1. The material sequenced was peripheral blood. This TCR was sampled from a woman aged 60-70 years with acute or convalescent COVID-19. The CDR3 is CASSPGQGDSYGYTF. The nucleotide sequence is given as TGTGCCAGCAGCCCCGGACAGGGGGACAGCTATGGCTACACCTTC. The CDR3 plus the reference TRBV7-2 and TRBJ1-2 genes for the other parts give the full variable domain: GAGVSQSPSNKVTEKGKDVELRCDPISGHTALYWYRQSLGQGLEFLIYFQGNSAPDKSGLPSDRFSAERTGGSVSTLTIQRTQQEDSAVYLCASSPGQGDSYGYTFGSGTRLTVV.